The T cell receptor gamma chain under discussion was sequenced for a study of gamma delta lymphoproliferative disorders and STAT genes. About the research overall: Some sequenced Tgammadelta LGLL patients were symptomatic; others had indolent disease.

This clone is termed medium-sized. TCRdb re-called clones from the multiplex PCR reads via CATT. The top ten clones hold approximately 60% of a sample with 1,500 to 2,500 gamma-chain clones, 7% of them seen once. The receptor sequences were amplified from genomic DNA of peripheral blood mononuclear cells. The receptor was derived from a human donor with gamma-delta T-cell large granular lymphocyte leukemia. The sequenced sample consisted of blood.

The CDR3 nucleotides are TGTGCCACCTGGGACAGGCCTTGTTGGATCAAGACGTTT. Protein: CATWDRPCWIKTF. This rearrangement joins TRGV3 to TRGJP2. The J gene, left out of TCRdb, was set here by checking the DNA against germline. CDR1 is VTNTFY and CDR2 is YDVSTARD in the germline V gene (reference sequence). This CDR3 is built from 13 residues. V lost 0 bases, J lost 10 bases, and 5 bases stayed unmatched.